These 14 T cell receptor beta chains originate from one sample sequenced in a study of blood T cell repertoires in COVID-19. Assay: immunoSEQ multiplex PCR; the TCRdb copy retains only in-frame clones and omits some. The data show some 28,000 clones, about 85% seen once. The specimen was peripheral blood. Receptor source: a human donor in a cohort sampled during active COVID-19.

This clone was observed a few times. The chain joins TRBV19 to TRBJ1-5; 8 positions agree with TRBD1. Germline assignment: CDR1 LNHDA and CDR2 SQIVND (reference sequence). The CDR3 has 18 amino acids. The ends lost 6 bases at V and 0 bases at J; junction bases unmatched: 13. The CDR3 region has the DNA TGTGCCAGTAGCATTCACCGGGACAGGAGTTATAGCAATCAGCCCCAGCATTTT. This translates into CASSIHRDRSYSNQPQHF.

This clone was seen only once. The rearrangement links TRBV10-3 to TRBJ2-2; no definite D call. Germline V gene lookup returns CDR1 ENHRY and CDR2 SYGVKD. V lost 2 bases, J lost 3 bases, and 4 bases lay in between. This CDR3 comprises 13 residues. For the CDR3, the DNA is TGTGCCATCAGTGAGCCTGACACCGGGGAGCTGTTTTTT. This codes for CAISEPDTGELFF.

The chain carries TRBV11-2 and TRBJ2-1; D perhaps matches TRBD1 (5 bases). V dropped 6 bases and J dropped 12 bases, with 21 bases sitting between them. The CDR3 runs to 14 residues. Germline CDR1 SGHAT, CDR2 FQNNGV. The CDR3 is CASRKGQGTKGQFF. CDR3 DNA: TGTGCCAGCAGGAAGGGGCAGGGAACAAAGGGGCAGTTCTTC.

The CDR3 spells CASSQDLVVGRVTEAFF. The CDR3 DNA reads TGTGCCAGCAGCCAAGACCTAGTAGTCGGCAGGGTCACTGAAGCTTTCTTT. The chain uses TRBV3-1 (or the pseudogene TRBV3-2) and TRBJ1-1, with a possible D match to TRBD1 (5 bases). Germline V gene sequence: CDR1 LGHDT, CDR2 YNNKEL (reference sequence). The V end was cut by 0 bases, the J end by 4 bases, with 18 bases between. CDR3 length equals 17 residues.

CDR3 in DNA: TGCAGCGCACGACTAGCGGGAGAGCACGAGCAGTACTTC. Translation gives CSARLAGEHEQYF. The chain recombines TRBV29-1 with TRBJ2-7, with TRBD2 matching 12 bases. Germline CDR1 SQVTM, CDR2 ANQGSEA. The trim removed 7 bases at V and 5 bases at J, leaving 6 bases unmatched. The length of the CDR3 is 13 residues.

The chain employs TRBV30 and TRBJ2-5, with 8 nucleotides matching TRBD2. This CDR3 spans 14 amino acids. J was trimmed by 5 bases and V by 1 base; bases with no gene match: 6. Germline CDR1 and CDR2: GTSNPN and SVGIG (reference sequence). As DNA, the CDR3 is TGTGCCTGGAGTGCGGGACTAGGCGGGGAGACCCAGTACTTC. It encodes CAWSAGLGGETQYF. Based on the CDR3 plus reference TRBV30 and TRBJ2-5, the full variable domain is SQTIHQWPATLVQPVGSPLSLECTVEGTSNPNLYWYRQAAGRGLQLLFYSVGIGQISSEVPQNLSASRPQDRQFILSSKKLLLSDSGFYLCAWSAGLGGETQYFGPGTRLLVL.

CDR3 sequence: CASSLVRGRGSEQYF. As DNA, the CDR3 is TGTGCCAGCAGCTTAGTTCGCGGCAGGGGGAGCGAGCAGTACTTC. The chain uses TRBV11-2 and TRBJ2-7; TRBD1 agrees at 7 bases. The CDR3 length is 15 residues. Germline CDR1 reads SGHAT; CDR2 reads FQNNGV. Losses at the gene ends were 1 base for V and 6 bases for J; bases not matched to a gene: 9.

The gene calls are TRBV2 and TRBJ2-4; 9 bases are shared with TRBD2. V dropped 5 bases and J dropped 0; count of bases not matched to a gene: 2. The CDR3 runs to 15 residues. CDR1 and CDR2 (germline): SNHLY, FYNNEI. The CDR3 loop reads CASSLAGSAKNIQYF. CDR3 DNA sequence: TGTGCCAGCAGTCTAGCGGGATCAGCCAAAAACATTCAGTACTTC. The full variable domain, its missing parts supplied by reference TRBV2 and TRBJ2-4, is EPEVTQTPSHQVTQMGQEVILRCVPISNHLYFYWYRQILGQKVEFLVSFYNNEISEKSEIFDDQFSVERPDGSNFTLKIRSTKLEDSAMYFCASSLAGSAKNIQYFGAGTRLSVL.

V usage is TRBV3-1 (or the pseudogene TRBV3-2) and J usage is TRBJ2-2; possibly TRBD2 for D (6 bases). Germline V gene lookup returns CDR1 LGHDT and CDR2 YNNKEL (reference sequence). There are 17 residues in the CDR3. V was clipped by 0 bases and J by 6 bases, with 17 bases between them. This CDR3 reads CASSQDILAMLSGELFF. The CDR3, as DNA: TGTGCCAGCAGCCAAGATATACTAGCCATGTTATCCGGGGAGCTGTTTTTT.

V is TRBV10-3 and J is TRBJ1-2; 7 bases agree with TRBD1. Trimming cost V 0 bases and J 2 bases; bases outside gene matches: 3. This CDR3 contains 15 residues. Germline CDR1 is ENHRY and CDR2 is SYGVKD. CDR3 DNA: TGTGCCATCAGTGAGTCGGAGGACAGGAACTATGGCTACACCTTC. Its protein product is CAISESEDRNYGYTF.

In DNA form, the CDR3 reads TGTGCCATCTCAAACCATGCGGGGGCCTCCTACGAGCAGTACTTC. Translation gives CAISNHAGASYEQYF. The chain combines TRBV10-3 with TRBJ2-7; tentative D call: TRBD2 (7 bases). This CDR3 spans 15 amino acids. V gave up 8 bases and J gave up 0 bases, with 17 bases separating them. Germline-derived CDR1 and CDR2 are ENHRY and SYGVKD.

V gene TRBV2 combines with J gene TRBJ2-5; 8 positions match TRBD1. CDR1 is SNHLY and CDR2 is FYNNEI in the germline V gene. V trimming: 3 bases; J trimming: 7 bases; junction bases outside the gene matches: 10. CDR3 size: 15 residues. CDR3: CASSERGQDLWTQYF. DNA for the CDR3: TGTGCCAGCAGTGAGCGGGGACAGGATTTATGGACCCAGTACTTC.

The chain couples TRBV5-1 to TRBJ2-7; D is perhaps TRBD2 (5 bases). The V gene lost 0 bases and the J gene lost 2 bases, with 9 bases spanning the gap. The V gene's germline CDR1 is SGHRS and CDR2 YFSETQ. This CDR3 is 14 amino acids long. CDR3 sequence: CASSLAGLPYEQYF. The CDR3 DNA reads TGCGCCAGCAGCTTGGCCGGACTCCCCTACGAGCAGTACTTC.

The chain carries TRBV30 and TRBJ2-1; 9 bases are a match to TRBD2. The germline CDR1 and CDR2 sequences are GTSNPN and SVGIG (reference sequence). CDR3 length: 14 residues. V shed 1 base, J shed 8 bases, and the junction held 6 bases outside the gene matches. CDR3 amino acids: CAWSGGGARYEQFF. The CDR3 coding sequence is TGTGCCTGGAGTGGCGGGGGGGCTCGGTATGAGCAGTTCTTC.